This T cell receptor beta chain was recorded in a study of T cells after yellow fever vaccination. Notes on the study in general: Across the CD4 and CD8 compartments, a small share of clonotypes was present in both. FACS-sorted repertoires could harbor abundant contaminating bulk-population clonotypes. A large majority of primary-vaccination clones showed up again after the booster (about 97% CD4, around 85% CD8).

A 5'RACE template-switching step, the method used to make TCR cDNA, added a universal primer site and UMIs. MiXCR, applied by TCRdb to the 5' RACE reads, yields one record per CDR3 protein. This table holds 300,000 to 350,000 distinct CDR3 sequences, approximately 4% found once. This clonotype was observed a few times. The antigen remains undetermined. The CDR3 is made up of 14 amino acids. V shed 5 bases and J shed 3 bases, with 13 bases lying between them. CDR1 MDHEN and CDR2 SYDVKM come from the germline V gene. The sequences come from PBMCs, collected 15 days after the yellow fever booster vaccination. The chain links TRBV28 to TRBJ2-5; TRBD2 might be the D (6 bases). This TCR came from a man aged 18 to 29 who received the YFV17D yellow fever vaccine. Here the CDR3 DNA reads TGTGCCAGCAGTCCGTTGTGGGGGGAAGAGACCCAGTACTTC. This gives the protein CASSPLWGEETQYF.